This is a list of T cell receptor beta chains from one sample in a study of OX40 agonist ivuxolimab in advanced cancers. TCRdb keeps only in-frame clones here, not all; method: immunoSEQ multiplex PCR. The data contain 70,000 or so clones, around 88% of them singletons. This specimen consisted of CD4+ or CD8+ T cells sorted from blood, obtained in a trial of the OX40 agonist ivuxolimab. The receptors were sampled from an adult with an advanced solid tumor such as melanoma, head and neck, liver or kidney cancer. Each CDR3 is given with its conserved first and last residue. D genes are given only for firm matches. Clone size, where shown, is once, few, many, or a class for clones that have expanded.

clone size,D gene,J gene,V gene,CDR3 DNA,CDR3 protein
.,.,TRBJ2-7,TRBV5-1,TGCGCCAGCAGCTTGGAGGGGGGAGTTGTCTACGAGCAGTACTTC,CASSLEGGVVYEQYF
.,TRBD1,TRBJ1-4,TRBV28,TGTGCCAGCAGTTTCCGGGGGACAGGGAATGAAAAACTGTTTTTT,CASSFRGTGNEKLFF
.,TRBD1,TRBJ2-1,TRBV6-6,TGTGCCAGCAGTTCCCGGGACAGGGGGCATCGCGAGCAGTTCTTC,CASSSRDRGHREQFF
.,.,TRBJ2-2,TRBV7-9,TGTGCCAGCAGCTTAGCAGGAGGCTACACCGGGGAGCTGTTTTTT,CASSLAGGYTGELFF
.,.,TRBJ2-3,TRBV6-6,TGTGCCAGCACCCACGGGTCGGGCACAGATACGCAGTATTTT,CASTHGSGTDTQYF
.,.,TRBJ1-4,TRBV6-5,TGTGCCAGCAGTTACTCGAAGGGAGGGGTTGTAGGAAAAACTGTTTTT,CASSYSKGGVVGKTVF
.,.,TRBJ2-5,TRBV28,TGTGCCAGCGCCCCTGTGGGGGCGCAAAAGACCCAGTACTTC,CASAPVGAQKTQYF
.,TRBD1,TRBJ1-2,TRBV7-2,TGTGCCAGCAGCTCCGACAGGGGGGCCTATGGCTACACCTTC,CASSSDRGAYGYTF
once,TRBD2,TRBJ2-7,TRBV19,TGTGCCAGTAGTATAGCGGGAGGGCGTCTTTACGAGCAGTACTTC,CASSIAGGRLYEQYF
.,.,TRBJ1-4,TRBV10-3,TGTGCCATCAGTGGAGGAGCTCGTAATGAGGGACTGTTTTTT,CAISGGARNEGLFF
.,.,TRBJ2-2,TRBV21-1,TGTGCCAGCAGCAAAGAAAAGGTCACCGGGGAGCTGTTTTTT,CASSKEKVTGELFF
.,.,TRBJ2-5,TRBV5-4,TGTGCCAGCAGCCCGGACTACGAGGAGACCCAGTACTTC,CASSPDYEETQYF
.,TRBD1,TRBJ2-7,TRBV7-3,TGTGCCAGCAGCTCCTCCGGGACAGGGGAGTACGAGCAGTACTTC,CASSSSGTGEYEQYF
.,.,TRBJ1-2,TRBV29-1,TGCAGCGTGGGTGGGGCTGGACATGGCTACACCTTC,CSVGGAGHGYTF
.,.,TRBJ1-2,TRBV5-1,TGCGCCAGCAGCTTCCCCGGGACACCTAACTATGGCTACACCTTC,CASSFPGTPNYGYTF
.,.,TRBJ1-2,TRBV28,TGTGCCAGCAGTTTAATCGGGCAAAACTATGGCTACACCTTC,CASSLIGQNYGYTF
once,TRBD1,TRBJ2-7,TRBV6-5,TGTGCCAGCAGTGATTACAACAGGGGCCAAGAGCAGTACTTC,CASSDYNRGQEQYF
.,TRBD1,TRBJ2-5,TRBV6-1,TGTGCCAGCAGTGACTTGGACAGGGGTATACAAGAGACCCAGTACTTC,CASSDLDRGIQETQYF
.,.,TRBJ1-1,TRBV29-1,TGCAGTGGCTCACTGGTTATGAACACTGAAGCTTTCTTT,CSGSLVMNTEAFF
.,.,TRBJ2-5,TRBV5-4,TGTGCCAGCAGCTTGTCGGCGGCGAGCCTACAAGAGACCCAGTACTTC,CASSLSAASLQETQYF
.,TRBD2,TRBJ2-2,TRBV29-1,TGCAGCGCTCGCCGTGGAGCGGGGCCGAACACCGGGGAGCTGTTTTTT,CSARRGAGPNTGELFF
.,.,TRBJ1-2,TRBV10-3,TGTGCCATCAGTGAGCTCAGTATCGATGGCTACACCTTC,CAISELSIDGYTF
.,.,TRBJ1-1,TRBV4-2,TGTGCCAGCAGCGCCAGCAGAATGAACACTGAAGCTTTCTTT,CASSASRMNTEAFF
once,.,TRBJ2-7,TRBV28,TGTGCCAGCAGGGGGACGTCGAGCTCCTACGAGCAGTACTTC,CASRGTSSSYEQYF
.,.,TRBJ1-5,TRBV4-1,TGCGCCAGCAGCCCACCTGGGGGGGGAAACAATCAGCCCCAGCATTTT,CASSPPGGGNNQPQHF
.,.,TRBJ2-2,TRBV7-9,TGTGCCGTGGGGGAGATTAACACCGGGGAGCTGTTTTTT,CAVGEINTGELFF
.,TRBD1,TRBJ1-6,TRBV6-5,TGTGCCAGCAGCTATACGACAGGGTCAAATTCACCCCTCCACTTT,CASSYTTGSNSPLHF
.,.,TRBJ2-5,TRBV2,TGTGCCAGCAGTGGAAACAGGGTAGGAGGGGAGACCCAGTACTTC,CASSGNRVGGETQYF
.,.,TRBJ1-1,TRBV6-5,TGTGCCAGCAGGGACGGGACTGAAGCTTTCTTT,CASRDGTEAFF
.,.,TRBJ2-3,TRBV5-4,TGTGCCAGCAGCCGAAGGGGAGCCACAGATACGCAGTATTTT,CASSRRGATDTQYF